A selection of T cell receptor beta chains follows, all from one sample in a study of blood T cells in healthy people across ages. TCRdb analysed the 5' RACE reads with MiXCR anew, one entry per CDR3 protein. The data contain around 600,000 distinct CDR3 sequences, around 48% of them singletons. Sequencing used blood. These receptors were collected from an elderly man in good health. Each CDR3 is given with its conserved first and last residue. The order of the fields is D gene, J gene, CDR3 length, V gene, clone size, CDR3 DNA, CDR3 protein. A D gene is named only where the DNA matches it firmly. Size is omitted from some rows. Given values are once, few, many or a class for expanded clones.

d_gene: TRBD1
j_gene: TRBJ1-2
len: 14
v_gene: TRBV6-6
abundance: once
CDR3nt: TGCGCCAGCAGAAGGAATACAGGGGGAATCGGCCACACCTTC
CDR3aa: CASRRNTGGIGHTF

d_gene: TRBD2
j_gene: TRBJ2-1
len: 15
v_gene: TRBV12-3/TRBV12-4
abundance: -
CDR3nt: TGTGCCAGCAGTTTCTCTAGCGGGAGAGGGGTTGAGCAGTTCTTC
CDR3aa: CASSFSSGRGVEQFF

d_gene: TRBD1
j_gene: TRBJ1-5
len: 14
v_gene: TRBV7-2
abundance: -
CDR3nt: TGTGCCAGCAGCTCGACAGGGCGCAATCAGCCCCAGCATTTT
CDR3aa: CASSSTGRNQPQHF

d_gene: -
j_gene: TRBJ1-2
len: 12
v_gene: TRBV2
abundance: -
CDR3nt: TGTGCCAGCAACTCTGCCACCTATGGCTACACCTTC
CDR3aa: CASNSATYGYTF

d_gene: -
j_gene: TRBJ2-3
len: 14
v_gene: TRBV28
abundance: -
CDR3nt: TGTGCCAGCAGTTTATCGGGGGCCCCCAGGACGCAGTATTTT
CDR3aa: CASSLSGAPRTQYF

d_gene: TRBD2
j_gene: TRBJ2-1
len: 14
v_gene: TRBV6-1
abundance: -
CDR3nt: TGTGCCAGCAGAGGACTAGCGGGGCACAATGAGCAGTTCTTC
CDR3aa: CASRGLAGHNEQFF

d_gene: -
j_gene: TRBJ1-6
len: 13
v_gene: TRBV21-1
abundance: -
CDR3nt: TGTGCCAGCCACCAGAGAGGGAAGGTTACCCTCCACTTT
CDR3aa: CASHQRGKVTLHF

d_gene: TRBD1
j_gene: TRBJ2-7
len: 14
v_gene: TRBV27
abundance: -
CDR3nt: TGTGCCAGCAGTTTAGGGACAGGGGGCATCGAGCAGTACTTC
CDR3aa: CASSLGTGGIEQYF

d_gene: -
j_gene: TRBJ2-1
len: 13
v_gene: TRBV20-1
abundance: few
CDR3nt: TGCAGTGCTGGTCGTGGGGGAAGGAATGAGCAGTTCTTC
CDR3aa: CSAGRGGRNEQFF

d_gene: -
j_gene: TRBJ2-4
len: 16
v_gene: TRBV7-2
abundance: -
CDR3nt: TGTGCCAGCAGCTTAGGCCTCGGATCGACGTGGAATGAGCAGTACTTC
CDR3aa: CASSLGLGSTWNEQYF

d_gene: TRBD1
j_gene: TRBJ1-2
len: 15
v_gene: TRBV20-1
abundance: -
CDR3nt: TGCAGTGCTAGATCCTTCGGAGACAGGGCGGTTGGCTACACCTTC
CDR3aa: CSARSFGDRAVGYTF

d_gene: -
j_gene: TRBJ2-7
len: 12
v_gene: TRBV5-1
abundance: -
CDR3nt: TGCGCCAGCCAAGGGGACTCCTACGAGCAGTACTTC
CDR3aa: CASQGDSYEQYF

d_gene: TRBD2
j_gene: TRBJ2-2
len: 18
v_gene: TRBV4-3
abundance: -
CDR3nt: TGCGCCAGCAGCCAGTTTCTAGCGGGAGGGCCTAGCACCGGGGAGCTGTTTTTT
CDR3aa: CASSQFLAGGPSTGELFF

d_gene: TRBD1
j_gene: TRBJ1-5
len: 12
v_gene: TRBV20-1
abundance: -
CDR3nt: TGCAGTCCTACCGACAGGGCTCAGCCCCAGCATTTT
CDR3aa: CSPTDRAQPQHF

d_gene: -
j_gene: TRBJ1-2
len: 15
v_gene: TRBV5-1
abundance: -
CDR3nt: TGCGCCAGCAGCTTGGAGGGGGACGGGCTCTATGGCTACACCTTC
CDR3aa: CASSLEGDGLYGYTF

d_gene: -
j_gene: TRBJ2-7
len: 11
v_gene: TRBV28
abundance: few
CDR3nt: TGTGCCAGCAGTGACACTCGAGCCCAGTACTTC
CDR3aa: CASSDTRAQYF

d_gene: -
j_gene: TRBJ1-2
len: 14
v_gene: TRBV5-1
abundance: -
CDR3nt: TGCGCCACCACAAACCGTACAGGTGGCTATGGCTACACCTTC
CDR3aa: CATTNRTGGYGYTF

d_gene: -
j_gene: TRBJ2-3
len: 14
v_gene: TRBV7-2
abundance: few
CDR3nt: TGTGCCAGCAGCTCCACGATCAGGACAGATACGCAGTATTTT
CDR3aa: CASSSTIRTDTQYF

d_gene: -
j_gene: TRBJ2-3
len: 17
v_gene: TRBV20-1
abundance: -
CDR3nt: TGCAGTGCTAGAGATCCACAGGACAGCTCGGACGGGAGGACGCAGTATTTT
CDR3aa: CSARDPQDSSDGRTQYF

d_gene: -
j_gene: TRBJ1-3
len: 15
v_gene: TRBV3-1
abundance: -
CDR3nt: TGTGCCAGCAGCACTCCCAGGGGCTCTGGAAACACCATATATTTT
CDR3aa: CASSTPRGSGNTIYF

d_gene: -
j_gene: TRBJ2-7
len: 13
v_gene: TRBV12-3/TRBV12-4
abundance: -
CDR3nt: TGTGCCAGCAGTTTTAGTCGAACCTACGAGCAGTACTTC
CDR3aa: CASSFSRTYEQYF

d_gene: -
j_gene: TRBJ1-1
len: 15
v_gene: TRBV29-1
abundance: -
CDR3nt: TGCAGCGGCAAGAGGGCCGGGACCCCCGGCACTGAAGCTTTCTTT
CDR3aa: CSGKRAGTPGTEAFF

d_gene: TRBD1
j_gene: TRBJ2-7
len: 14
v_gene: TRBV2
abundance: -
CDR3nt: TGTGCCAGCAGCGGGACAGGGGTTCCCTACGAGCAGTACTTC
CDR3aa: CASSGTGVPYEQYF

d_gene: -
j_gene: TRBJ2-3
len: 14
v_gene: TRBV7-2
abundance: -
CDR3nt: TGTGCCAGCAGCTTAGAGCCCCCATCGGATACGCAGTATTTT
CDR3aa: CASSLEPPSDTQYF

d_gene: TRBD1
j_gene: TRBJ2-1
len: 15
v_gene: TRBV5-1
abundance: once
CDR3nt: TGTGCCAGCAGCTCGAACAGGGGGCTGGGCAATGAGCAGTTCTTC
CDR3aa: CASSSNRGLGNEQFF

d_gene: -
j_gene: TRBJ2-7
len: 16
v_gene: TRBV5-1
abundance: -
CDR3nt: TGCGCCAGCAGCCCCACCCCACAGGGATCGGCCTACGAGCAGTACTTC
CDR3aa: CASSPTPQGSAYEQYF

d_gene: TRBD1
j_gene: TRBJ2-1
len: 17
v_gene: TRBV7-2
abundance: -
CDR3nt: TGTGCCAGCAGCCCGGCGCCGGGACAGGGGAACTACAATGAGCAGTTCTTC
CDR3aa: CASSPAPGQGNYNEQFF

d_gene: -
j_gene: TRBJ2-1
len: 14
v_gene: TRBV20-1
abundance: -
CDR3nt: TGCAGTGTATTGGACCCCAGCTCCTACAATGAGCAGTTCTTC
CDR3aa: CSVLDPSSYNEQFF

d_gene: -
j_gene: TRBJ2-3
len: 13
v_gene: TRBV20-1
abundance: -
CDR3nt: TGCAGTGCTCAAGTGGGGGCGGAGGATACGCAGTATTTT
CDR3aa: CSAQVGAEDTQYF

d_gene: TRBD1
j_gene: TRBJ1-5
len: 13
v_gene: TRBV6-5
abundance: -
CDR3nt: TGTGCCAGCCACACAGGGGTCAATCAGCCCCAGCATTTT
CDR3aa: CASHTGVNQPQHF

d_gene: TRBD2
j_gene: TRBJ2-3
len: 16
v_gene: TRBV11-2
abundance: -
CDR3nt: TGTGCCAGCAGCTTACAAGTGGCGGGGGGCACAGATACGCAGTATTTT
CDR3aa: CASSLQVAGGTDTQYF

d_gene: -
j_gene: TRBJ1-6
len: 13
v_gene: TRBV28
abundance: once
CDR3nt: TGTGCCAGCATGAGCTCCTATAATTCACCCCTCCACTTT
CDR3aa: CASMSSYNSPLHF

d_gene: -
j_gene: TRBJ2-7
len: 12
v_gene: TRBV20-1
abundance: -
CDR3nt: TGCAGTGCTAGAGATCCGGGAGACGAGCAGTACTTC
CDR3aa: CSARDPGDEQYF

d_gene: -
j_gene: TRBJ2-5
len: 14
v_gene: TRBV6-2/TRBV6-3
abundance: once
CDR3nt: TGTGCCAGCAGAATATGGACTCCACAAGAGACCCAGTACTTC
CDR3aa: CASRIWTPQETQYF

d_gene: -
j_gene: TRBJ2-3
len: 14
v_gene: TRBV20-1
abundance: -
CDR3nt: TGCAGTGCTGAGACCCAACAGCACACAGATACGCAGTATTTT
CDR3aa: CSAETQQHTDTQYF

d_gene: -
j_gene: TRBJ1-1
len: 15
v_gene: TRBV5-5
abundance: few
CDR3nt: TGTGCCAGCAGCCCGTTATCGGCAGTGAACACTGAAGCTTTCTTT
CDR3aa: CASSPLSAVNTEAFF

d_gene: TRBD1
j_gene: TRBJ1-1
len: 14
v_gene: TRBV28
abundance: -
CDR3nt: TGTGCCAGCAGCCCGCCCGGGACAGACACTGAAGCTTTCTTT
CDR3aa: CASSPPGTDTEAFF

d_gene: -
j_gene: TRBJ1-4
len: 18
v_gene: TRBV5-1
abundance: -
CDR3nt: TGTGCCAGCAGGCAGAACCCCCACCGGGGCGCCGGTAATGAAAAACTGTTTTTT
CDR3aa: CASRQNPHRGAGNEKLFF

d_gene: TRBD1
j_gene: TRBJ2-7
len: 14
v_gene: TRBV6-6
abundance: -
CDR3nt: TGTGCCAGCAGATATGACAGGGGTAACAACGAGCAGTACTTC
CDR3aa: CASRYDRGNNEQYF

d_gene: -
j_gene: TRBJ2-1
len: 12
v_gene: TRBV7-3
abundance: -
CDR3nt: TGTGCCAGCAGCGCAACAGGGAATGAGCAGTTCTTC
CDR3aa: CASSATGNEQFF

d_gene: -
j_gene: TRBJ2-5
len: 17
v_gene: TRBV6-2/TRBV6-3
abundance: -
CDR3nt: TGTGCCAGCAGCCCGGGGGTCAGCAGCACCTTTCAAGAGACCCAGTACTTC
CDR3aa: CASSPGVSSTFQETQYF